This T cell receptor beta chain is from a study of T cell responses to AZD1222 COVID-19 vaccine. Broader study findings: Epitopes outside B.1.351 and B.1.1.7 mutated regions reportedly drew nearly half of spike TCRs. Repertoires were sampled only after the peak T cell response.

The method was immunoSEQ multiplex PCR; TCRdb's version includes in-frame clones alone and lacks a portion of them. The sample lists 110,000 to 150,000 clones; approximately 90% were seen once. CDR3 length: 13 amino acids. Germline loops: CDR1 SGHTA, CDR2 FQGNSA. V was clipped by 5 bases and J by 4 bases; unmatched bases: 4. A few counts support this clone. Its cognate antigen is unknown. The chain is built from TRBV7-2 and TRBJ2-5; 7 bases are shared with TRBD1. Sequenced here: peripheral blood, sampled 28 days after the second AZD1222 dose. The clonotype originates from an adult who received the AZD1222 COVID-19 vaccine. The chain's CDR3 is CASSNRQGETQYF. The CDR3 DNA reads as TGTGCCAGCAGCAACCGACAGGGAGAGACCCAGTACTTC.